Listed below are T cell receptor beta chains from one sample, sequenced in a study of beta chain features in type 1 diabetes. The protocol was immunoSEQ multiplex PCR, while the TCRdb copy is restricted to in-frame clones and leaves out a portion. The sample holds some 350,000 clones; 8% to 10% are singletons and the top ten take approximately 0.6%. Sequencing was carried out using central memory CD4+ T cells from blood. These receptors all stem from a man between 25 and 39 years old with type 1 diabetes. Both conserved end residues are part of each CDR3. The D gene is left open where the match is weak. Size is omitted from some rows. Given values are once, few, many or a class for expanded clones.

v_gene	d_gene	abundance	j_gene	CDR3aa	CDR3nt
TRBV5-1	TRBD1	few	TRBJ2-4	CASSMGQGAENIQYF	TGCGCCAGCAGCATGGGACAGGGGGCAGAAAACATTCAGTACTTC
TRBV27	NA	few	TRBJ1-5	CASSEEGRNRHNQPQHF	TGTGCCAGCAGTGAAGAGGGGAGGAACAGGCATAATCAGCCCCAGCATTTT
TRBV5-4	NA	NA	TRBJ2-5	CASSSGTDQETQYF	TGTGCCAGCAGCTCCGGGACCGACCAAGAGACCCAGTACTTC
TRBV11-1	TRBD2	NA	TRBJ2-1	CASSPSLAASYNEQFF	TGTGCCAGCAGCCCTTCGCTAGCGGCATCCTACAATGAGCAGTTCTTC
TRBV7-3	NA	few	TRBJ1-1	CASSLGPTQEAFF	TGTGCCAGCAGCTTAGGACCGACCCAGGAAGCTTTCTTT
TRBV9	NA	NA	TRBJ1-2	CASSPSGEGGYTF	TGTGCCAGCAGCCCGTCGGGTGAGGGCGGCTACACCTTC
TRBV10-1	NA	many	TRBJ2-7	CASSERGVHEQYF	TGCGCCAGCAGTGAGAGAGGGGTCCACGAGCAGTACTTC
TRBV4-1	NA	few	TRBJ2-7	CASSQAQTVLPEQYF	TGCGCCAGCAGCCAAGCCCAGACGGTATTGCCCGAGCAGTACTTC
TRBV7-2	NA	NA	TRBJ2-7	CASSFGQSFYEQYF	TGTGCCAGCAGCTTCGGACAGAGTTTCTACGAGCAGTACTTC
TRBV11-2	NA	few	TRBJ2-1	CASSLVRSEVNEQFF	TGTGCCAGCAGCTTAGTGCGTAGTGAGGTCAATGAGCAGTTCTTC
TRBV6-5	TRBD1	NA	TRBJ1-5	CASKAQGFSNQPQHF	TGTGCCAGCAAGGCACAGGGGTTTAGCAATCAGCCCCAGCATTTT
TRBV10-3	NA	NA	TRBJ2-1	CAISTPSSYNEQFF	TGTGCCATCAGCACCCCGTCATCGTACAATGAGCAGTTCTTC
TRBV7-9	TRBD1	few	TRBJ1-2	CASSSAGTGGNGYTF	TGTGCCAGCAGCTCCGCCGGGACAGGGGGAAATGGCTACACCTTC
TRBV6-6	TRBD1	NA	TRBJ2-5	CASTAGTGGETQYF	TGTGCCAGCACCGCCGGGACAGGGGGAGAGACCCAGTACTTC
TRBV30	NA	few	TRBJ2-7	CAWSGRDGRAYEQYF	TGTGCCTGGAGCGGTAGGGACGGACGAGCCTACGAGCAGTACTTC
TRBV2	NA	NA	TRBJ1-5	CASRWGHLQNQPQHF	TGTGCCAGCAGGTGGGGGCATCTACAAAACCAGCCCCAGCATTTT
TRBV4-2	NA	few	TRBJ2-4	CASSPDRSLAKNIQYF	TGTGCCAGCAGCCCCGACAGGTCCCTAGCCAAAAACATTCAGTACTTC
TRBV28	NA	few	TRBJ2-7	CASSFNRWSYEQYF	TGTGCCAGCAGTTTCAACAGGTGGTCCTACGAGCAGTACTTC
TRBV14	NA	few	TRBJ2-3	CASSQNVADTQYF	TGTGCCAGCAGCCAAAACGTAGCAGATACGCAGTATTTT
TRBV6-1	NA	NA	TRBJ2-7	CASSGAGVAYEQYF	TGTGCCAGCAGTGGAGCAGGGGTCGCCTACGAGCAGTACTTC
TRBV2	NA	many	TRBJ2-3	CASRGASMGADTQYF	TGTGCCAGCAGAGGGGCGTCCATGGGTGCAGATACGCAGTATTTT
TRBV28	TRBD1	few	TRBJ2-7	CASSFFSGGRAYEQYF	TGTGCCAGCAGTTTTTTTTCAGGGGGCAGGGCCTACGAGCAGTACTTC
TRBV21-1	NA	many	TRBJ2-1	CASSKTSGRDNEQFF	TGTGCCAGCAGCAAAACTAGCGGGAGGGACAATGAGCAGTTCTTC
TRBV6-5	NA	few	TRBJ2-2	CASSPKDYTGELFF	TGTGCCAGCAGCCCCAAGGATTACACCGGGGAGCTGTTTTTT
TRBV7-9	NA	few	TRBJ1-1	CASSLLGGAEAFF	TGTGCCAGCAGCTTATTGGGGGGAGCTGAAGCTTTCTTT
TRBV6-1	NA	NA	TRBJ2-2	CASSEGPLRGTGELFF	TGTGCCAGCAGTGAAGGCCCACTTCGCGGGACCGGGGAGCTGTTTTTT
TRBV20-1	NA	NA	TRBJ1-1	CSAKGYTEVFF	TGCAGTGCTAAGGGGTACACTGAAGTTTTCTTT
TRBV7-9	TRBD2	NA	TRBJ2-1	CASSPRSGRSSYNEQFF	TGTGCCAGCAGCCCCAGGAGCGGGAGGAGCTCCTACAATGAGCAGTTCTTC
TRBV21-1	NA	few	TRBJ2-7	CASSATGGAYEQYF	TGTGCCAGCAGCGCCACAGGGGGAGCCTACGAGCAGTACTTC
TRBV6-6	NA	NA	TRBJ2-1	CASRRQGFEQFF	TGTGCCAGCAGACGCCAGGGGTTTGAGCAGTTCTTC
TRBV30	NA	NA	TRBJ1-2	CAWSADDYGYTF	TGTGCCTGGAGTGCAGACGATTATGGCTACACCTTC
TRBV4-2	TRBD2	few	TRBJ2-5	CASSQWEREGGETQYF	TGTGCCAGCAGCCAATGGGAGCGGGAGGGCGGTGAGACCCAGTACTTC
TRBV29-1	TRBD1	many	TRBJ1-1	CSVADRAAFF	TGCAGCGTTGCCGACAGGGCGGCTTTCTTT
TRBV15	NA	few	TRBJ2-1	CATSSQGGEQFF	TGTGCCACCAGCAGTCAGGGGGGTGAGCAGTTCTTC
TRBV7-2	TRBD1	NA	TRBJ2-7	CASSSPTGGLYEQYF	TGTGCCAGCAGCTCCCCGACAGGGGGCTTATACGAGCAGTACTTC
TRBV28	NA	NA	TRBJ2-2	CASSPSPLGDTGELFF	TGTGCCAGCAGTCCATCGCCCCTTGGGGACACCGGGGAGCTGTTTTTT
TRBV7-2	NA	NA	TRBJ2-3	CASSSGAVDTQYF	TGTGCCAGCAGCTCCGGGGCTGTGGATACGCAGTATTTT
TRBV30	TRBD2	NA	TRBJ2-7	CAWSVSPGLAGSYEQYF	TGTGCCTGGAGTGTGTCCCCGGGACTAGCGGGCTCCTACGAGCAGTACTTC
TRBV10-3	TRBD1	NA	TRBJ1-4	CAIRGTGGEKLFF	TGTGCCATCAGAGGGACAGGGGGTGAAAAACTGTTTTTT
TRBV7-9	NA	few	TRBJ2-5	CASSSRVRQETQYF	TGTGCCAGCAGCTCCAGGGTTCGTCAAGAGACCCAGTACTTC
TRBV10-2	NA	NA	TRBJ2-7	CASRRGNGFTYEQYF	TGCGCCAGCAGAAGAGGAAACGGGTTTACCTACGAGCAGTACTTC
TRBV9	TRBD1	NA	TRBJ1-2	CASSVEMGQGNYGYTF	TGTGCCAGCAGCGTAGAGATGGGACAGGGTAACTATGGCTACACCTTC
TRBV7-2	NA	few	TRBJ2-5	CASRNRDYQETQYF	TGTGCCAGCAGGAACCGGGATTATCAAGAGACCCAGTACTTC
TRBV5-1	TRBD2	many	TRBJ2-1	CASSPNAGLAGTGEQFF	TGCGCCAGCAGCCCAAACGCAGGACTAGCGGGAACCGGAGAGCAGTTCTTC
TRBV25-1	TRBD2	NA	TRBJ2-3	CASSATSGTDTQYF	TGTGCCAGCAGTGCTACTAGCGGCACAGATACGCAGTATTTT
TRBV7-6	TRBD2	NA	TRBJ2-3	CASSSGLAGDTQYF	TGTGCCAGCAGCTCGGGACTAGCGGGAGATACGCAGTATTTT
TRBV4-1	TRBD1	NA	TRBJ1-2	CASSTGTGTVYGYTF	TGCGCCAGCAGCACGGGGACAGGGACTGTCTATGGCTACACCTTC
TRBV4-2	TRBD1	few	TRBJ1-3	CASSQDRRDRFSGNTIYF	TGTGCCAGCAGCCAAGATCGCCGGGACAGGTTCTCTGGAAACACCATATATTTT
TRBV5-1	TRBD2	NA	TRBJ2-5	CASSLGGSGGEETQYF	TGCGCCAGCAGCTTGGGAGGGTCGGGAGGTGAAGAGACCCAGTACTTC
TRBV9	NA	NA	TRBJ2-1	CASSLGADNEQFF	TGTGCCAGCAGCTTAGGTGCGGACAATGAGCAGTTCTTC
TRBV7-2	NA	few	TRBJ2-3	CASSLEFGAEYTDTQYF	TGTGCCAGCAGCTTAGAGTTCGGTGCGGAATACACAGATACGCAGTATTTT
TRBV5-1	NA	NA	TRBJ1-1	CASSLDPYRTNTEAFF	TGCGCCAGCAGCTTGGACCCCTATAGAACGAACACTGAAGCTTTCTTT
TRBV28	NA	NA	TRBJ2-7	CASSLGGANSYEQYF	TGTGCCAGCAGTTTGGGCGGGGCCAACTCCTACGAGCAGTACTTC
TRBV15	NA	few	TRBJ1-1	CATSRDRGLVGTEAFF	TGTGCCACCAGCAGAGATAGGGGCCTTGTAGGGACTGAAGCTTTCTTT
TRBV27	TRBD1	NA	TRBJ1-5	CASSPRQGVSNQPQHF	TGTGCCAGCAGTCCCCGACAGGGGGTAAGCAATCAGCCCCAGCATTTT
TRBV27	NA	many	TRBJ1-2	CASSFRSAGDGYTF	TGTGCCAGCAGTTTCCGGTCCGCCGGTGACGGCTACACCTTC
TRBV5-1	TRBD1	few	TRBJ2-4	CASSFGQGNVQYF	TGCGCCAGCAGCTTCGGACAGGGGAACGTTCAGTACTTC